This T cell receptor beta chain emerged from a study of blood T cell repertoires in COVID-19. The repertoire was sequenced with immunoSEQ multiplex PCR; TCRdb's copy has only in-frame clones and lacks some. The sample holds some 150,000 clones; approximately 80% are singletons and the top ten take roughly 8%. Sequences were obtained from peripheral blood. The TCR originated in a human donor with acute or convalescent COVID-19. The donor label of this sample is uncertain.

As DNA, the CDR3 is TGTGCCAGTAGTCCGCTGAAAGACAGGGGGTTCTATGGCTACACCTTC. The encoded protein is CASSPLKDRGFYGYTF. The V and J genes are TRBV19 and TRBJ1-2, with 9 bases aligning to TRBD1. The V and J ends lost 5 bases and 4 bases, in that order; junction bases with no gene match: 11. The CDR3 length is 16 residues. The V gene's germline CDR1 is LNHDA and CDR2 SQIVND (reference sequence).